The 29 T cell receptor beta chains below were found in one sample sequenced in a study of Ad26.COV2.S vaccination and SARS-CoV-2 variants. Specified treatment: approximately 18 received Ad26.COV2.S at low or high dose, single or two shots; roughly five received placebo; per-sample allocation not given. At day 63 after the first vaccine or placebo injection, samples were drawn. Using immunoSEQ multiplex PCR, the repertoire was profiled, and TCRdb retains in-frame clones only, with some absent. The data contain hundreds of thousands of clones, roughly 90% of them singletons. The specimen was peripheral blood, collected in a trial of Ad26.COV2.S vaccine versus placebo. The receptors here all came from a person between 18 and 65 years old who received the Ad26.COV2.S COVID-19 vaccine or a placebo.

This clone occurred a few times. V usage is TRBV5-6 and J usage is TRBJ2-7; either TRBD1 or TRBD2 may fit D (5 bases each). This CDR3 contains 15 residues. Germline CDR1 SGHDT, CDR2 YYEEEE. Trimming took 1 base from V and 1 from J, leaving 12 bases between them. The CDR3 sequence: CASSLRRDRSYEQYF. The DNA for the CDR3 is TGTGCCAGCAGCTTGCGCCGGGACCGATCCTACGAGCAGTACTTC.

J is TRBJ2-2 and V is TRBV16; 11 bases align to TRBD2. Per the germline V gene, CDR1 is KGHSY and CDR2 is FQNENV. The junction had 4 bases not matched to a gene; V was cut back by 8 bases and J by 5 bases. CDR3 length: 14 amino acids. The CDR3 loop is CASGWTSGTGELFF. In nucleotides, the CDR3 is TGTGCCAGCGGCTGGACTAGCGGGACCGGGGAGCTGTTTTTT.

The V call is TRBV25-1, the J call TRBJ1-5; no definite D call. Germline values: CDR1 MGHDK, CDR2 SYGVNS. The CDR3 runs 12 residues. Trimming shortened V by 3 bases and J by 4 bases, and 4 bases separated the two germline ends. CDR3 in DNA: TGTGCCAGCAGTGACCGGAATCAGCCCCAGCATTTT. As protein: CASSDRNQPQHF.

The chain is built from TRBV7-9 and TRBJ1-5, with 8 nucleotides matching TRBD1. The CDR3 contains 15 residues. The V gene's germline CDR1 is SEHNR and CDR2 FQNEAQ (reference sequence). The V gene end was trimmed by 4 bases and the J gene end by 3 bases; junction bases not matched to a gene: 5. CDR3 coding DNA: TGTGCCAGCAGCTCAGGGGGCGAGGCCAATCAGCCCCAGCATTTT. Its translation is CASSSGGEANQPQHF.

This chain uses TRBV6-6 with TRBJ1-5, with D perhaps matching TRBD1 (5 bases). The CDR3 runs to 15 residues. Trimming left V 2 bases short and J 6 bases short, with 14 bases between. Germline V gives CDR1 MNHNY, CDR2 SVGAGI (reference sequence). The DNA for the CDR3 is TGTGCCAGCAGTTACGTAGGGCAGGGAAGTCAGCCCCAGCATTTT. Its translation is CASSYVGQGSQPQHF.

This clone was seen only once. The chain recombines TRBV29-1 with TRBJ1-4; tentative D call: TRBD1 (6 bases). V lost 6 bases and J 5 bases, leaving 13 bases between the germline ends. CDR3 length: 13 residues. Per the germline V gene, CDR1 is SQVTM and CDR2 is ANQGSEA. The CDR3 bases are TGCAGCGTATCGGGACAAATAAATGAAAAACTGTTTTTT. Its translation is CSVSGQINEKLFF.

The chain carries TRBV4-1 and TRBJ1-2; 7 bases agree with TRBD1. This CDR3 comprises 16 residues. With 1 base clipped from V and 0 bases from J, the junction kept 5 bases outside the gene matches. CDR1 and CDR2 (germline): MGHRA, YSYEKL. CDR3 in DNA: TGCGCCAGCAGCCAAGGGACAGGCCGAGCTAACTATGGCTACACCTTC. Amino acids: CASSQGTGRANYGYTF.

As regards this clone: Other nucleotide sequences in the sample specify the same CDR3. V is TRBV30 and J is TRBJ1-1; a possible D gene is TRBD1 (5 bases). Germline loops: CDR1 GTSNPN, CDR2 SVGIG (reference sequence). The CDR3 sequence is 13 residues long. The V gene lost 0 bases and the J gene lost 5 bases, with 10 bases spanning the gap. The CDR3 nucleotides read TGTGCCTGGAGTGTAGCAGGGAGGACTGAAGCTTTCTTT. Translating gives CAWSVAGRTEAFF.

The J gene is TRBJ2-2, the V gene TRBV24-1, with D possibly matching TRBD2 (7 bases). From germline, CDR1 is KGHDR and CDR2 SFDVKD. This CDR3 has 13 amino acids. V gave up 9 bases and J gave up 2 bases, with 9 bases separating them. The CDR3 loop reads CATAGANTGELFF. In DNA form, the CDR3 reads TGTGCCACCGCGGGGGCCAACACCGGGGAGCTGTTTTTT.

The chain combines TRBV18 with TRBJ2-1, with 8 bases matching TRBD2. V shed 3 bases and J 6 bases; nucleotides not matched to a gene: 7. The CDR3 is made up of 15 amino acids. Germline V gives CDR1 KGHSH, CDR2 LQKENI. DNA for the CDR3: TGTGCCAGCTCACCGGGACTAGTTCGCGTCAATGAGCAGTTCTTC. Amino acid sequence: CASSPGLVRVNEQFF.

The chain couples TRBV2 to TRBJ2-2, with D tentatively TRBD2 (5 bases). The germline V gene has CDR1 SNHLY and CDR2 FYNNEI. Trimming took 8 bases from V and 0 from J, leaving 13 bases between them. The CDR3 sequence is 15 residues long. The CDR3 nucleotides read TGTGCCAGCCGGTCGGACTCTTCGAACACCGGGGAGCTGTTTTTT. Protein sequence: CASRSDSSNTGELFF.

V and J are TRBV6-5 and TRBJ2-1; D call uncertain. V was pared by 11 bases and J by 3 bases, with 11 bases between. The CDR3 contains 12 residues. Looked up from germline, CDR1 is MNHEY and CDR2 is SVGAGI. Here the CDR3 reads CASHRYYNEQFF. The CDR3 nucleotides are TGTGCCTCTCATAGATACTACAATGAGCAGTTCTTC.

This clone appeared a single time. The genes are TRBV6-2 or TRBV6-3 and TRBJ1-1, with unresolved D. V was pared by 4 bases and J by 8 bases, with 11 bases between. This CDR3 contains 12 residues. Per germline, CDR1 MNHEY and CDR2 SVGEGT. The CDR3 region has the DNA TGTGCCAGCAGTTTTTCGACGGGGGAAGCTTTCTTT. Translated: CASSFSTGEAFF.

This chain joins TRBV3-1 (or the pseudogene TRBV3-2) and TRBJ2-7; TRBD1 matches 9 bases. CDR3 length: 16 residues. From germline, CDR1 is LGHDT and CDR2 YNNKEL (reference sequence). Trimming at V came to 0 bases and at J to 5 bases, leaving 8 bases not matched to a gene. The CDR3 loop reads CASSQDYGTGSHEQYF. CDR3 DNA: TGTGCCAGCAGCCAAGATTACGGGACAGGGTCCCACGAGCAGTACTTC.

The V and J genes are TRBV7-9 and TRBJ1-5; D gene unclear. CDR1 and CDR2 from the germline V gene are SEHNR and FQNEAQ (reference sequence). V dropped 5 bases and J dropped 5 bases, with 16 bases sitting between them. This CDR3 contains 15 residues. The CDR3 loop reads CASSPGGLWDQPQHF. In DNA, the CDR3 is TGTGCCAGCAGCCCCGGCGGACTCTGGGATCAGCCCCAGCATTTT.

The CDR3 spells CAWSPLAADEQFF. The CDR3 DNA is TGTGCCTGGAGTCCCCTCGCCGCGGATGAGCAGTTCTTC. The gene calls are TRBV30 and TRBJ2-1; D call uncertain. The germline V gene encodes CDR1 GTSNPN and CDR2 SVGIG (reference sequence). The CDR3 loop spans 13 amino acids. V lost 2 bases and J 8 bases, leaving 13 bases between the germline ends.

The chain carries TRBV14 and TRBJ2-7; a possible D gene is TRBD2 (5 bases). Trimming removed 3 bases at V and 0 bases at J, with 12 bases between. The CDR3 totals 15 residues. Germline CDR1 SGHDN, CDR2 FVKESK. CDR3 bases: TGTGCCAGCAGCCATGAGAGGGCGCCCTCCTACGAGCAGTACTTC. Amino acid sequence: CASSHERAPSYEQYF.

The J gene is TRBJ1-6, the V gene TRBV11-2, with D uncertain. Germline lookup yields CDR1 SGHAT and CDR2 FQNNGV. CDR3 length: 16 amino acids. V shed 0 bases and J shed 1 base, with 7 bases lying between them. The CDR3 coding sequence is TGTGCCAGCAGCTTAGAAACGGGGTCCTATAATTCACCCCTCCACTTT. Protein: CASSLETGSYNSPLHF.

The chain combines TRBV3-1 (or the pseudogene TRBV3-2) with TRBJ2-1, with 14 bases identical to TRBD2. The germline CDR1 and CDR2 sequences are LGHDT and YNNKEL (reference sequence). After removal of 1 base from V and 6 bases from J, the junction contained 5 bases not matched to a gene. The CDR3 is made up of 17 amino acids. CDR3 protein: CASSQGGTSGSPNEQFF. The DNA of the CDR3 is TGTGCCAGCAGCCAAGGAGGGACTAGCGGGAGCCCCAATGAGCAGTTCTTC.

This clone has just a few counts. The CDR3 reads CASSLGRDRGNSPLHF. The DNA of the CDR3 is TGTGCCAGCAGTTTAGGGAGGGACAGGGGGAATTCACCCCTCCACTTT. The chain couples TRBV27 to TRBJ1-6; 11 bases agree with TRBD1. Germline CDR1 MNHEY, CDR2 SMNVEV (reference sequence). The ends lost 2 bases at V and 7 bases at J; junction bases unmatched: 4. This CDR3 has 16 amino acids.

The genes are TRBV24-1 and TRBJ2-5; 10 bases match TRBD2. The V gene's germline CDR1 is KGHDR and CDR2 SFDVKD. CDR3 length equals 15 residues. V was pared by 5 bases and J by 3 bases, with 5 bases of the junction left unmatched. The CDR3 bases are TGTGCCACCAGTGGAGGGCTAGCGGGGGAAGAGACCCAGTACTTC. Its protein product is CATSGGLAGEETQYF.

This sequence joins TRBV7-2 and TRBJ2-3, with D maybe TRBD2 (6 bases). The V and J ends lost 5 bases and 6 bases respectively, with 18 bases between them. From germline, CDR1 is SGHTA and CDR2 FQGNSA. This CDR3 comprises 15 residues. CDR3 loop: CASSASGTPPDTQYF. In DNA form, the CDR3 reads TGTGCCAGCAGCGCATCCGGGACTCCTCCGGATACGCAGTATTTT.

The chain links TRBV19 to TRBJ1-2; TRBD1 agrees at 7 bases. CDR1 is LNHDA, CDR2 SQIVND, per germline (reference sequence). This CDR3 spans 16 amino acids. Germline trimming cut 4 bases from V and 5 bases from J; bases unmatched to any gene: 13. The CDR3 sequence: CASSSPAGDSSYGYTF. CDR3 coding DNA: TGTGCCAGTAGTAGCCCCGCCGGGGACAGCTCGTATGGCTACACCTTC.

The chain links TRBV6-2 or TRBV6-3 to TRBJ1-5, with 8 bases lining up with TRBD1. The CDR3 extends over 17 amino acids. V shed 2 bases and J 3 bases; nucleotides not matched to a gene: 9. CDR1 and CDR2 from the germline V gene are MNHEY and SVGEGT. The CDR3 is CASSYPRGRGNNQPQHF. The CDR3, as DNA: TGTGCCAGCAGTTACCCCAGGGGGCGCGGGAACAATCAGCCCCAGCATTTT.

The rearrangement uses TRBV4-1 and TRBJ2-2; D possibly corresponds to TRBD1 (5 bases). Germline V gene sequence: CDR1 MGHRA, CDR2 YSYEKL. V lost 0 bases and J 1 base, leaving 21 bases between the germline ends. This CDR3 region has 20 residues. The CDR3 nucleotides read TGCGCCAGCAGCCAAGATCTCCGCGGATTTACAGGCCGGAACACCGGGGAGCTGTTTTTT. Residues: CASSQDLRGFTGRNTGELFF.

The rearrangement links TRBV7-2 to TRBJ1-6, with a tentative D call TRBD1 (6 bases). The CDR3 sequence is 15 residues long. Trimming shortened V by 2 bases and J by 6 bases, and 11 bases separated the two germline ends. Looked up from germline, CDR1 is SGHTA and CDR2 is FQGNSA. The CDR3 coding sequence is TGTGCCAGCAGCTTAACGGCCAGGGGTAATTCACCCCTCCACTTT. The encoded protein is CASSLTARGNSPLHF.

The CDR3 nucleotides read TGTGCCAGCAGCTTCCACGGGACTTACAATGAGCAGTTCTTC. Its translation: CASSFHGTYNEQFF. The gene calls are TRBV7-9 and TRBJ2-1; tentative D call: TRBD2 (6 bases). CDR3 length: 14 amino acids. V lost 3 bases, J lost 4 bases, and 10 bases lay in between. CDR1 is SEHNR and CDR2 is FQNEAQ in the germline V gene (reference sequence).

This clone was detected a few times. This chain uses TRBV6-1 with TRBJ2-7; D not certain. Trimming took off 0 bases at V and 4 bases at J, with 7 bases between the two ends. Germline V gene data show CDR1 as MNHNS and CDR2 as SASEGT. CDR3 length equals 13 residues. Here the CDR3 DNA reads TGTGCCAGCAGTGAAGCTTGGCAGTACGAGCAGTACTTC. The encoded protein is CASSEAWQYEQYF.

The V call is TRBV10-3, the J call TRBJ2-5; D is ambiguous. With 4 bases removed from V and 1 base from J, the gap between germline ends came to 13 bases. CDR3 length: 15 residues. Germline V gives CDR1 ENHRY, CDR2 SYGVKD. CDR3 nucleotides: TGTGCCATCAGTGCCCGAGTAGTCTCCCAAGAGACCCAGTACTTC. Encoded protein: CAISARVVSQETQYF.